The next 13 T cell receptor beta chains were all read from a single sample in a study of CD8 T cells in Susac syndrome. Random hexamers were used to reverse transcribe the RNA input (0.5 to 1 ug). TCRdb reprocessed the immunoSEQ multiplex PCR reads via MiXCR and lists one record per CDR3 protein. The table lists about 200,000 distinct CDR3 sequences, approximately 94% of them singletons. Material for sequencing was CD4+ T cells from PBMCs. All receptors derive from a human donor with multiple sclerosis.

This clonotype showed up just a few times. The genes are TRBV18 and TRBJ2-7; no definite D call. CDR3 length: 11 amino acids. Germline V lookup: CDR1 KGHSH, CDR2 LQKENI. V was trimmed by 4 bases and J by 3 bases, leaving 4 bases between them. The CDR3 loop reads CASSQNYEQYF. The DNA for the CDR3 is TGTGCCAGCTCACAAAACTACGAGCAGTACTTC.

V gene TRBV27 combines with J gene TRBJ2-7, with D tentatively TRBD1 or TRBD2 (5 bases each). Germline CDR1 and CDR2: MNHEY and SMNVEV (reference sequence). Trimming shortened V by 5 bases and J by 2 bases, and 10 bases separated the two germline ends. CDR3 length: 13 amino acids. The CDR3 DNA reads as TGTGCCAGCAGTCGGGGCCTAGCCTACGAGCAGTACTTC. Translating it yields CASSRGLAYEQYF.

A note on this clonotype: An end of the junction differs from the germline gene, which may be a read error. The V and J genes are TRBV29-1 and TRBJ1-1, with TRBD1 matching 7 bases. Germline CDR1 reads SQVTM; CDR2 reads ANQGSEA. The length of the CDR3 is 17 residues. The CDR3 DNA is TGCAGCGTTGCCTCCCACACGTTGGCCAGGGGGAACACTGAAGCTTCCTTT. It yields the protein CSVASHTLARGNTEASF.

The V and J genes are TRBV2 and TRBJ2-7, with D perhaps TRBD2 (6 bases). Germline lookup yields CDR1 SNHLY and CDR2 FYNNEI. The CDR3 spans 14 residues. V lost 6 bases and J lost 0, with 12 bases in between. CDR3 nucleotide sequence: TGTGCCAGCAGGGCCGGGACTGCCTCCTACGAGCAGTACTTC. It specifies CASRAGTASYEQYF.

The CDR3 bases are TGTGCCACAGTGGGGGCGCGGGAGACCCAGTACTTC. Translating gives CATVGARETQYF. The chain joins TRBV6-5 to TRBJ2-5; weak D call: TRBD1 (6 bases). Germline assignment: CDR1 MNHEY and CDR2 SVGAGI. V lost 10 bases to trimming and J lost 5 bases, with 14 bases between them. The CDR3 runs 12 residues.

This clonotype was counted once. This chain uses TRBV7-2 with TRBJ2-7; 7 positions agree with TRBD2. This CDR3 is 15 amino acids long. The V and J ends lost 5 bases and 5 bases, in that order; junction bases with no gene match: 12. Germline lookup yields CDR1 SGHTA and CDR2 FQGNSA. The CDR3 bases are TGTGCCAGCAGCGCGCAAGGACTAGTACCCAACGAGCAGTACTTC. The encoded protein is CASSAQGLVPNEQYF.

The CDR3 is CASSQGSKGSETQYF. For the CDR3, the DNA is TGTGCCAGCAGCCAAGGGTCGAAGGGATCAGAGACCCAGTACTTC. V usage is TRBV3-1 and J usage is TRBJ2-5; D gene ambiguous. Per germline, CDR1 LGHDT and CDR2 YNNKEL (reference sequence). V was trimmed by 1 base and J by 4 bases, leaving 13 bases between them. The CDR3 sequence is 15 residues long.

The chain combines TRBV12-3 or TRBV12-4 with TRBJ2-1, with a possible D match to TRBD2 (6 bases). This CDR3 is built from 13 residues. Trimming took off 11 bases at V and 7 bases at J, with 18 bases between the two ends. The CDR3 reads CAQGGLRTNEQFF. The DNA of the CDR3 is TGTGCCCAGGGAGGACTGAGAACGAATGAGCAGTTCTTC.

This sequence joins TRBV12-3 or TRBV12-4 and TRBJ1-1; D is unresolved. The CDR3 runs to 11 residues. V lost 5 bases to trimming and J lost 3 bases, with 4 bases between them. The CDR3 region is CASSLYTEAFF. In nucleotides, the CDR3 is TGTGCCAGCAGTCTTTACACTGAAGCTTTCTTT.

This clonotype was picked up one time. This chain uses TRBV5-6 with TRBJ2-5, with D perhaps given as TRBD1 or TRBD2 (5 bases each). V lost 4 bases, J lost 2 bases, and 12 bases lay in between. Germline CDR1 SGHDT, CDR2 YYEEEE. This CDR3 comprises 14 residues. CDR3 sequence (DNA): TGTGCCAGCAGCCTTGGATGGGGGCAAGAGACCCAGTACTTC. Translation: CASSLGWGQETQYF.

This clonotype was found a few times. This chain links TRBV20-1 with TRBJ2-3; the match to TRBD1 covers 10 bases. CDR3 length: 15 residues. Trimming removed 6 bases from V and 5 bases from J; junction bases left unmatched: 11. Germline CDR1 and CDR2: DFQATT and SNEGSKA (reference sequence). The CDR3 DNA reads as TGCAGTGCCGCTTATACCGGGACAGGGGAAGATACGCAGTATTTT. Translating gives CSAAYTGTGEDTQYF.

The chain combines TRBV27 with TRBJ2-5, with 7 bases identical to TRBD2. Germline V gene sequence: CDR1 MNHEY, CDR2 SMNVEV (reference sequence). This CDR3 region has 13 residues. Trimming at V came to 2 bases and at J to 5 bases, leaving 2 bases not matched to a gene. CDR3 residues: CASSLLTSETQYF. Written as DNA, the CDR3 is TGTGCCAGCAGTTTACTGACTAGCGAGACCCAGTACTTC.

The chain carries TRBV6-1 and TRBJ2-7; 10 bases are a match to TRBD1. Germline values: CDR1 MNHNS, CDR2 SASEGT. CDR3 length equals 16 residues. V was clipped by 7 bases and J by 5 bases; unmatched bases: 14. Written as DNA, the CDR3 is TGTGCCAGCACCAACATCGCGCGGACAGGGGGTAACGAGCAGTACTTC. Translated, it gives CASTNIARTGGNEQYF.